These 31 T cell receptor beta chains were all obtained from the same sample, sequenced in a study of control samples from healthy donors and cancer patients. Sequenced by immunoSEQ multiplex PCR; TCRdb stores in-frame clones only, minus some. The table lists fewer than 90,000 clones, approximately 84% of them singletons. Input material: blood. Every receptor here comes from a man in his fifties in good health.

This clone is medium-sized by share. The chain employs TRBV3-1 (or the pseudogene TRBV3-2) and TRBJ2-7; 9 nucleotides align to TRBD1. The germline CDR1 and CDR2 sequences are LGHDT and YNNKEL (reference sequence). V shed 8 bases, J shed 2 bases, and the junction held 7 bases outside the gene matches. The CDR3 is 14 residues long. Here the CDR3 DNA reads TGTGCCAGCGGGGGGGGACAGGGACCCTACGAGCAGTACTTC. Translating gives CASGGGQGPYEQYF.

This clone came up once. The chain employs TRBV30 and TRBJ1-2; D not resolved. The germline gives CDR1 GTSNPN, CDR2 SVGIG (reference sequence). V was cut by 5 bases and J by 4 bases, with 8 bases left in between. There are 11 residues in the CDR3. The CDR3, as DNA: TGTGCCTGGGGGGAAGGCTATGGCTACACCTTC. Encoded protein: CAWGEGYGYTF.

This clone was found a few times. This chain joins TRBV7-8 and TRBJ1-5, with unresolved D. The CDR3 is made up of 16 amino acids. Germline values: CDR1 SGHVS, CDR2 FQNEAQ. V lost 3 bases to trimming and J lost 0 bases, with 12 bases between them. The CDR3 here is CASSLAHLYSNQPQHF. The DNA of the CDR3 is TGTGCCAGCAGCTTGGCCCATCTTTATAGCAATCAGCCCCAGCATTTT.

This clone has at least ten counts. The chain joins TRBV4-3 to TRBJ1-2; 12 bases agree with TRBD1. Germline V lookup: CDR1 LGHNA, CDR2 YSLEER. The CDR3 contains 15 residues. The J segment lost 8 bases and the V segment lost 4 bases, leaving 8 bases of the junction unmatched. In nucleotides, the CDR3 is TGCGCCAGCAGCCTTGGGACAGGGGGCGCGGGGGGCTACACCTTC. Protein sequence: CASSLGTGGAGGYTF.

The chain carries TRBV2 and TRBJ1-2; no clear D gene. Germline loops: CDR1 SNHLY, CDR2 FYNNEI. The V and J ends lost 5 bases and 8 bases respectively, with 15 bases between them. The CDR3 is 13 residues long. CDR3 amino acids: CASSWVAPGGYTF. As DNA, the CDR3 is TGTGCCAGCAGTTGGGTGGCGCCGGGCGGCTACACCTTC.

The chain carries TRBV28 and TRBJ1-5; perhaps TRBD1 as D (5 bases). The CDR3 totals 15 residues. CDR1 and CDR2 (germline): MDHEN, SYDVKM. V was trimmed by 7 bases and J by 0 bases, leaving 13 bases between them. CDR3 region: CASTLDIYSNQPQHF. The CDR3 nucleotides read TGTGCCAGCACCCTGGACATATATAGCAATCAGCCCCAGCATTTT.

V is TRBV27 and J is TRBJ2-1; 12 bases agree with TRBD2. CDR1 MNHEY and CDR2 SMNVEV come from the germline V gene (reference sequence). Trimming cost V 3 bases and J 8 bases; bases outside gene matches: 2. This CDR3 is built from 14 residues. In DNA, the CDR3 is TGTGCCAGCAGTTTCTGGACTAGCGGGGATGAGCAGTTCTTC. Translating it yields CASSFWTSGDEQFF.

This chain links TRBV21-1 with TRBJ1-1; the table's D call TRBD1 went unverified against the DNA. TRBV21-1 is a known pseudogene. The CDR3 totals 20 residues. The CDR3 spells CASSTLRDRGQPTPNTEAFF. DNA for the CDR3: TGTGCCAGCAGCACCCTCCGGGACAGGGGGCAGCCCACTCCCAACACTGAAGCTTTCTTT.

The genes are TRBV19 and TRBJ2-3; 11 nucleotides match TRBD2. The V segment lost 10 bases and the J segment 0 bases; nucleotides outside the gene matches: 9. The length of the CDR3 is 16 residues. CDR1 LNHDA and CDR2 SQIVND come from the germline V gene (reference sequence). CDR3 protein: CATLIRTSGSTDTQYF. Written as DNA, the CDR3 is TGTGCCACCTTGATCCGGACTAGCGGGAGCACAGATACGCAGTATTTT. Combining the CDR3 with reference TRBV19 and TRBJ2-3 gives the whole variable domain DGGITQSPKYLFRKEGQNVTLSCEQNLNHDAMYWYRQDPGQGLRLIYYSQIVNDFQKGDIAEGYSVSREKKESFPLTVTSAQKNPTAFYLCATLIRTSGSTDTQYFGPGTRLTVL.

Here the CDR3 DNA reads TGCGCCAGCAGCCTGCGGACAGGGATCTACGAGCAGTACTTC. It specifies CASSLRTGIYEQYF. The rearrangement joins TRBV5-1 to TRBJ2-7, with 8 bases lining up with TRBD1. Germline values: CDR1 SGHRS, CDR2 YFSETQ. V lost 4 bases to trimming and J lost 3 bases; unmatched junction nucleotides: 6. The CDR3 covers 14 residues.

J is TRBJ2-3 and V is TRBV10-3, with 8 nucleotides matching TRBD2. V lost 11 bases to trimming and J lost 5 bases; unmatched junction nucleotides: 9. This CDR3 comprises 13 residues. CDR1 is ENHRY and CDR2 is SYGVKD in the germline V gene. The DNA for the CDR3 is TGTGCCCTCAAAACGGGGGGGCAAGATACGCAGTATTTT. It yields the protein CALKTGGQDTQYF.

This clone was counted only a few times. As DNA, the CDR3 is TGTGCCAGCAGTTTTATCAGGATCAGGGGAAATTCTGGAAACACCATATATTTT. This sequence encodes CASSFIRIRGNSGNTIYF. V usage is TRBV28 and J usage is TRBJ1-3; maybe TRBD1 (6 bases). Trimming removed 3 bases from V and 1 base from J, with 19 bases in between. The length of the CDR3 is 18 residues. CDR1 is MDHEN and CDR2 is SYDVKM in the germline V gene.

This chain connects TRBV28 to TRBJ1-2; 8 bases align to TRBD1. The CDR3 is made up of 14 amino acids. The V gene end was trimmed by 2 bases and the J gene end by 8 bases; junction bases not matched to a gene: 7. From germline, CDR1 is MDHEN and CDR2 SYDVKM. The CDR3 region is CASSLRDRPEGYTF. The CDR3 nucleotides are TGTGCCAGCAGTTTACGGGACAGGCCAGAGGGCTACACCTTC.

The sample holds a few counts of this clone. CDR3 in amino acids: CASSRTGTNQPQHF. Written as DNA, the CDR3 is TGTGCCAGCAGCCGGACAGGTACAAATCAGCCCCAGCATTTT. This chain uses TRBV6-5 with TRBJ1-5; 7 bases agree with TRBD1. There are 14 residues in the CDR3. Germline CDR1 is MNHEY and CDR2 is SVGAGI. After removal of 6 bases from V and 4 bases from J, the junction contained 6 bases not matched to a gene.

CDR3 bases: TGTGCCAGCACCTCCGGGACAGGGATAAACGAGCAGTACTTC. Its protein is CASTSGTGINEQYF. The genes are TRBV21-1 and TRBJ2-7; the D call of TRBD1 is as the table states it, not checked on the DNA. TRBV21-1 is classified as a pseudogene. The CDR3 length is 14 residues.

This chain joins TRBV5-7 and TRBJ1-6; a weak D match, TRBD1 (5 bases). TRBV5-7 is sorted into the ORF group, with uncertain function. The CDR3 covers 14 residues. With 0 bases removed from V and 11 bases from J, the gap between germline ends came to 12 bases. For the CDR3, the DNA is TGTGCCAGCAGCTTGGGGGCGGGGCTTACACCCCTCCACTTT. It codes for CASSLGAGLTPLHF.

The chain recombines TRBV6-5 with TRBJ2-5, with 7 bases identical to TRBD1. The CDR3 totals 15 residues. The V segment lost 4 bases and the J segment 1 base; nucleotides outside the gene matches: 6. Germline V CDR1 and CDR2: MNHEY, SVGAGI. Here the CDR3 reads CASSSTGALQETQYF. In DNA, the CDR3 is TGTGCCAGCAGTTCCACAGGGGCCCTCCAAGAGACCCAGTACTTC.

The chain is built from TRBV2 and TRBJ2-1, with D maybe TRBD2 (6 bases). The CDR3 is made up of 15 amino acids. The germline V and J ends were trimmed by 6 bases and 4 bases, with 16 bases remaining between them. Per the germline V gene, CDR1 is SNHLY and CDR2 is FYNNEI. This CDR3 reads CASRSGGDLYNEQFF. CDR3 nucleotide sequence: TGTGCCAGCAGGTCGGGTGGGGACTTGTACAATGAGCAGTTCTTC. Using reference TRBV2 and TRBJ2-1 for the parts outside the CDR3, the full variable domain is EPEVTQTPSHQVTQMGQEVILRCVPISNHLYFYWYRQILGQKVEFLVSFYNNEISEKSEIFDDQFSVERPDGSNFTLKIRSTKLEDSAMYFCASRSGGDLYNEQFFGPGTRLTVL.

In its sample, this clone was seen once. This chain links TRBV27 with TRBJ2-7; TRBD2 aligns across 8 bases. Germline V gives CDR1 MNHEY, CDR2 SMNVEV (reference sequence). V lost 6 bases and J lost 1; bases outside the gene matches: 5. The CDR3 is 14 residues long. CDR3 sequence reads: CASSPLAGSYEQYF. In DNA, the CDR3 is TGTGCCAGCAGCCCTCTAGCGGGTTCCTACGAGCAGTACTTC.

This clone was observed a few times. V gene TRBV6-5 combines with J gene TRBJ1-2, with D possibly TRBD1 on 6 matching bases. Germline CDR1 is MNHEY and CDR2 is SVGAGI. CDR3 length: 14 residues. Between the trimmed V and J ends, which lost 8 bases and 4 bases, there was a span of 17 bases. DNA for the CDR3: TGTGCCAGCGGGGGCACAGGGAAATCCTATGGCTACACCTTC. Translated, it gives CASGGTGKSYGYTF.

CDR3 sequence: CASSESLSGNTIYF. Here the CDR3 DNA reads TGTGCCAGCAGTGAATCCCTCTCTGGAAACACCATATATTTT. This chain joins TRBV2 and TRBJ1-3; D gene uncertain. The CDR3 totals 14 residues. Trimming took off 2 bases at V and 0 bases at J, with 5 bases between the two ends. CDR1 and CDR2 (germline): SNHLY, FYNNEI.

V gene TRBV10-3 combines with J gene TRBJ1-1; D is possibly TRBD1 (6 bases). V lost 7 bases and J lost 0, with 9 bases in between. This CDR3 spans 13 amino acids. Germline V gene data show CDR1 as ENHRY and CDR2 as SYGVKD. CDR3 sequence (DNA): TGTGCCATCACCGCAGGGGTGAACACTGAAGCTTTCTTT. Translated, it gives CAITAGVNTEAFF.

V is TRBV15 and J is TRBJ2-2; unclear D gene. V lost 0 bases, J lost 1 base, and 6 bases lay in between. There are 15 residues in the CDR3. Germline CDR1 and CDR2: LNHNV and YYDKDF (reference sequence). The CDR3 region has the DNA TGTGCCACCAGCAGAGAACCAGTGAACACCGGGGAGCTGTTTTTT. It codes for CATSREPVNTGELFF.

Remarks on this clone: The same CDR3 also results from other DNA sequences found in this sample. This chain links TRBV9 with TRBJ1-3, with D maybe TRBD1 (5 bases). The V end lost 3 bases, the J end lost 0 bases, and 13 bases lay between the germline ends. The CDR3 is 16 amino acids. Germline V CDR1 and CDR2: SGDLS, YYNGEE. This chain's CDR3 is CASSADPRGSGNTIYF. In nucleotides, the CDR3 is TGTGCCAGCAGCGCGGATCCAAGGGGCTCTGGAAACACCATATATTTT.

This clone was detected only a few times. J is TRBJ1-2 and V is TRBV7-9, with no clear D. Per the germline V gene, CDR1 is SEHNR and CDR2 is FQNEAQ (reference sequence). The CDR3 length is 14 residues. Trimming took off 1 base at V and 4 bases at J, with 10 bases between the two ends. The CDR3 here is CASSLDLLSYGYTF. In DNA, the CDR3 is TGTGCCAGCAGCTTAGATCTATTATCCTATGGCTACACCTTC.

The chain combines TRBV5-1 with TRBJ2-7, with TRBD1 matching 8 bases. The CDR3 has 15 amino acids. J gave up 0 bases and V 4 bases, and 6 bases lay outside the gene matches. Germline V gene sequence: CDR1 SGHRS, CDR2 YFSETQ. The CDR3 nucleotides read TGCGCCAGCAGCCGGGACAGGAGGAGCTCCTACGAGCAGTACTTC. Amino acids: CASSRDRRSSYEQYF.

The chain carries TRBV7-8 and TRBJ2-1; TRBD2 matches 8 bases. This CDR3 comprises 17 residues. V gave up 1 base and J gave up 2 bases; unmatched junction bases: 7. Per germline, CDR1 SGHVS and CDR2 FQNEAQ. CDR3 nucleotide sequence: TGTGCCAGCAGCTTAGAACTAGCGGCCTCTGCCTACAATGAGCAGTTCTTC. Protein product: CASSLELAASAYNEQFF.

The chain joins TRBV24-1 to TRBJ1-1; D unclear. Germline CDR1 is KGHDR and CDR2 is SFDVKD. With 6 bases removed from V and 1 base from J, the gap between germline ends came to 5 bases. The CDR3 loop spans 12 amino acids. The CDR3 is CATSRGNTEAFF. The CDR3 nucleotides read TGTGCCACCAGTAGAGGGAACACTGAAGCTTTCTTT.

This chain connects TRBV24-1 to TRBJ1-1; 8 positions agree with TRBD1. CDR3 size: 16 residues. The germline gives CDR1 KGHDR, CDR2 SFDVKD. V lost 5 bases to trimming and J lost 1 base; unmatched junction nucleotides: 8. The CDR3 bases are TGTGCCACCAGTGCCTCCCCGGGACAGGAGAACACTGAAGCTTTCTTT. It is translated as CATSASPGQENTEAFF.

CDR3 nucleotides: TGTGCCAGCAGCTTAGAAGGGTATAACACTGAAGCTTTCTTT. This codes for CASSLEGYNTEAFF. The chain joins TRBV7-3 to TRBJ1-1; D gene uncertain. The CDR3 is made up of 14 amino acids. The germline V gene has CDR1 SGHTA and CDR2 FQGTGA. V shed 2 bases and J shed 2 bases, with 9 bases lying between them.

The rearrangement joins TRBV6-5 to TRBJ1-5, with 7 nucleotides matching TRBD1. Germline lookup yields CDR1 MNHEY and CDR2 SVGAGI. V gave up 6 bases and J gave up 3 bases; unmatched junction bases: 8. CDR3 length: 15 residues. CDR3 coding DNA: TGTGCCAGCAGCGCTGAGGGACAGCTCAATCAGCCCCAGCATTTT. It translates to CASSAEGQLNQPQHF.